The 17 T cell receptor beta chains in this list originate from one sample, sequenced in a study of blood T cell repertoires in COVID-19. Assay used: immunoSEQ multiplex PCR; TCRdb lists only in-frame clones, some missing. This sample has under 200,000 clones, with 65% to 90% found just once. Sequencing used PBMCs or T cells enriched from blood (not recorded which). Receptors were obtained from a woman aged 60-75 years with acute COVID-19.

V is TRBV28 and J is TRBJ2-4; TRBD2 might be the D (6 bases). The CDR3 loop spans 15 amino acids. With 6 bases removed from V and 2 bases from J, the gap between germline ends came to 14 bases. Per the germline V gene, CDR1 is MDHEN and CDR2 is SYDVKM. The DNA of the CDR3 is TGTGCCAGCAGGAGTGGAGGGGTATCCAAAAACATTCAGTACTTC. Residues: CASRSGGVSKNIQYF.

The V gene is TRBV2, the J gene TRBJ2-6; 11 bases are a match to TRBD1. This CDR3 is built from 19 residues. The germline CDR1 and CDR2 sequences are SNHLY and FYNNEI. V shed 7 bases, J shed 0 bases, and the junction held 11 bases outside the gene matches. Here the CDR3 reads CASTAPRGTGGSGANVLTF. In nucleotides, the CDR3 is TGTGCCAGCACTGCTCCTCGGGGGACAGGGGGCTCTGGGGCCAACGTCCTGACTTTC.

In its sample, this clone was seen a few times. This chain connects TRBV7-6 to TRBJ2-2; TRBD2 aligns across 8 bases. J was trimmed by 4 bases and V by 2 bases; bases with no gene match: 6. The CDR3 extends over 16 amino acids. Germline V lookup: CDR1 SGHVS, CDR2 FNYEAQ. DNA for the CDR3: TGTGCCAGCAGCTTACGTCGGGAGGGAGGCACCGGGGAGCTGTTTTTT. Residues: CASSLRREGGTGELFF. The full variable domain, rest sourced from reference TRBV7-6 and TRBJ2-2, is GAGVSQSPRYKVTKRGQDVALRCDPISGHVSLYWYRQALGQGPEFLTYFNYEAQQDKSGLPNDRFSAERPEGSISTLTIQRTEQRDSAMYRCASSLRREGGTGELFFGEGSRLTVL.

The sample holds one count of this clone. This chain joins TRBV7-2 and TRBJ1-2; D unresolved. CDR1 is SGHTA and CDR2 is FQGNSA in the germline V gene. V lost 1 base and J lost 2, with 8 bases in between. CDR3 length equals 14 residues. CDR3 bases: TGTGCCAGCAGCTTAGGGGCCCCGAACTATGGCTACACCTTC. Its protein product is CASSLGAPNYGYTF.

This rearrangement joins TRBV11-3 to TRBJ2-1; D possibly corresponds to TRBD2 (6 bases). CDR3 length: 15 amino acids. The V gene lost 3 bases and the J gene lost 6 bases, with 15 bases spanning the gap. Germline values: CDR1 SGHNT, CDR2 YENEEA. DNA of the CDR3: TGTGCCAGCAGCTTGGGGACTCGGCTGGCCAATGAGCAGTTCTTC. Protein sequence: CASSLGTRLANEQFF.

V and J are TRBV19 and TRBJ1-4, with D tentatively TRBD1 (6 bases). Trimming removed 5 bases at V and 0 bases at J, with 16 bases between. The germline gives CDR1 LNHDA, CDR2 SQIVND (reference sequence). The CDR3 consists of 17 residues. CDR3 coding DNA: TGTGCCAGTAGTTCATGGACAGAAAGAGCAACTAATGAAAAACTGTTTTTT. Its protein product is CASSSWTERATNEKLFF.

The rearrangement links TRBV7-7 to TRBJ2-5, with 9 bases identical to TRBD1. After removal of 5 bases from V and 2 bases from J, the junction contained 6 bases not matched to a gene. This CDR3 contains 15 residues. The germline V gene encodes CDR1 SSHAT and CDR2 FNYEAQ (reference sequence). The CDR3 region is CASSLGTGRQETQYF. The CDR3 region has the DNA TGTGCCAGCAGCCTGGGGACAGGGAGGCAAGAGACCCAGTACTTC.

J is TRBJ1-2 and V is TRBV19; 7 nucleotides agree with TRBD1. The length of the CDR3 is 16 residues. The V segment lost 6 bases and the J segment 3 bases; nucleotides outside the gene matches: 13. Looked up from germline, CDR1 is LNHDA and CDR2 is SQIVND (reference sequence). The chain's CDR3 is CASSPGTTGLYYGYTF. The CDR3 DNA follows: TGTGCCAGTAGCCCCGGGACGACAGGGCTCTACTATGGCTACACCTTC.

The chain carries TRBV10-2 and TRBJ1-1; D not resolved. Germline CDR1 and CDR2: WSHSY and SAAADI. CDR3 length: 12 residues. Trimming cost V 6 bases and J 0 bases, with 5 bases left between them. The CDR3 coding sequence is TGCGCCAGCAGGAGAGTGAACACTGAAGCTTTCTTT. It codes for CASRRVNTEAFF.

This chain uses TRBV24-1 with TRBJ1-2; TRBD1 aligns across 8 bases. Germline V gene sequence: CDR1 KGHDR, CDR2 SFDVKD. Unmatched junction bases numbered 20, after V lost 5 bases and J lost 10 bases. The CDR3 has 17 amino acids. CDR3 in DNA: TGTGCCACCAGTGGCCCCCCGGCGGGGACAGGTCAGACAGACTACACCTTC. Amino acid sequence: CATSGPPAGTGQTDYTF.

In nucleotides, the CDR3 is TGCAGTGCTGTGACACGGTTCTTT. Translating it yields CSAVTRFF. The rearrangement joins TRBV20-1 to TRBJ1-1; D is uncertain. Germline V gene data show CDR1 as DFQATT and CDR2 as SNEGSKA (reference sequence). This CDR3 spans 8 amino acids. Trimming took 5 bases from V and 14 from J, leaving 9 bases between them.

The V gene is TRBV19, the J gene TRBJ2-7, with D perhaps matching TRBD1 (6 bases). Germline CDR1 is LNHDA and CDR2 is SQIVND (reference sequence). This CDR3 is 14 amino acids long. Trimming cost V 4 bases and J 3 bases, with 13 bases left between them. CDR3 sequence (DNA): TGTGCCAGTAGTAAACAGGGTTGGGGCTACGAGCAGTACTTC. Protein sequence: CASSKQGWGYEQYF.

The genes are TRBV24-1 and TRBJ2-1, with D possibly being TRBD1 (6 bases). V lost 0 bases, J lost 3 bases, and 23 bases lay in between. CDR3 size: 20 residues. CDR1 and CDR2 from the germline V gene are KGHDR and SFDVKD. Here the CDR3 reads CATSDLVGTLGKGHYNEQFF. The CDR3 DNA reads TGTGCCACCAGTGATTTGGTAGGGACACTCGGGAAGGGCCACTACAATGAGCAGTTCTTC.

The chain joins TRBV4-3 to TRBJ1-1; D unresolved. The V gene's germline CDR1 is LGHNA and CDR2 YSLEER. The CDR3 extends over 15 amino acids. V lost 3 bases, J lost 1 base, and 12 bases lay in between. CDR3: CASSQVYGANTEAFF. Here the CDR3 DNA reads TGCGCCAGCAGCCAGGTTTACGGAGCGAACACTGAAGCTTTCTTT.

This sequence joins TRBV5-4 and TRBJ2-3, with 9 nucleotides matching TRBD2. The CDR3 sequence is 15 residues long. CDR1 and CDR2 (germline): SGHNT, YYREEE (reference sequence). V shed 4 bases and J 5 bases; nucleotides not matched to a gene: 8. The CDR3 is CASSRVGLAGDTQYF. The CDR3 DNA is TGTGCCAGCAGCCGAGTGGGACTAGCAGGAGATACGCAGTATTTT.

This chain connects TRBV11-2 to TRBJ1-6; 7 bases agree with TRBD1. V shed 5 bases and J 4 bases; nucleotides not matched to a gene: 5. CDR3 length: 15 residues. Germline loops: CDR1 SGHAT, CDR2 FQNNGV. This CDR3 reads CASSVPGQYNSPLHF. The CDR3 region has the DNA TGTGCCAGCAGCGTACCGGGACAGTATAATTCACCCCTCCACTTT.

V usage is TRBV7-8 and J usage is TRBJ1-6; tentatively, D is TRBD1 (5 bases). V was pared by 1 base and J by 10 bases, with 14 bases between. CDR1 is SGHVS and CDR2 is FQNEAQ in the germline V gene. The CDR3 is made up of 15 amino acids. The CDR3 DNA reads as TGTGCCAGCAGCTTAGAGTCTGGGGGGGGATCACCCCTCCACTTT. As protein: CASSLESGGGSPLHF.